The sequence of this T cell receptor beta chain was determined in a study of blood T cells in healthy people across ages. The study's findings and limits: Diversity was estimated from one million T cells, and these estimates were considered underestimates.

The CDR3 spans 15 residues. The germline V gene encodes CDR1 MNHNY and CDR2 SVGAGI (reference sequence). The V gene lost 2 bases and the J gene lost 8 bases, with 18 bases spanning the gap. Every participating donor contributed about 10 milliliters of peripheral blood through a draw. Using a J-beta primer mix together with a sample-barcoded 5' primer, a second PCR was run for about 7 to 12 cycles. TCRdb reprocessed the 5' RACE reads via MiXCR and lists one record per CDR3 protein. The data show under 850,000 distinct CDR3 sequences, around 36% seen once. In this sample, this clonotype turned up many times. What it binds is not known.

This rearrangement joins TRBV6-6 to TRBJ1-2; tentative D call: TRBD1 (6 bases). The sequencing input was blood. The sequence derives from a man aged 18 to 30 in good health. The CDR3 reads CASSYGTRESGGYTF. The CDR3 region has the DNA TGTGCCAGCAGTTACGGGACACGGGAGTCAGGGGGCTACACCTTC.